The T cell receptor (beta chain) under discussion was sequenced for a study of blood T cell repertoires in COVID-19. This clone turned up a few times. Only in-frame clones appear in the TCRdb table, and some are missing; sequencing was by immunoSEQ multiplex PCR. Of about 68,000 clones listed, 84% were seen once; the top ten hold roughly 9.2%. CDR3 length: 16 residues. Germline values: CDR1 GTSNPN, CDR2 SVGIG (reference sequence). Deletions cut 2 bases from V and 10 bases from J, with 21 bases between. This chain joins TRBV30 and TRBJ1-6; D not certain. The sequence derives from a man over 45 with active COVID-19. Sequenced material: peripheral blood. The CDR3 nucleotides read TGTGCCTGGAGTCCTCCCGGACTGGGCCCAAAATCACCCCTCCACTTT. As protein: CAWSPPGLGPKSPLHF.